These 20 T cell receptor beta chains came from one sample sequenced in a study of breast tumors, draining lymph nodes, adjacent tissues listed by TCRdb under 2016. Library generation was performed with multiplex PCR. This sample was sequenced with an Illumina HiSeq 2000. TCRdb trimmed public reads at Q25 via fastp, called clones via MiXCR and kept in-frame beta chains. Identical CDR3 protein sequences are pooled into one entry, listed with their most common genes and DNA. The sample includes some 130,000 distinct CDR3 sequences, with 21% observed a single time. Of the sample, roughly 2.2% falls within the top ten clones. Lymph node samples came from the axillary draining lymph nodes of breast cancer patients. Sequencing was performed on axillary lymph node tissue. These receptors came from a female donor with breast cancer. Some clones in this sample may be carry-over from other donors' samples.

This clonotype was seen repeatedly, ten times or more. The chain has TRBV20-1 and TRBJ2-2; tentative D call: TRBD1 (5 bases). The CDR3 spans 19 residues. V lost 3 bases, J lost 2 bases, and 25 bases lay in between. CDR1 and CDR2 (germline): DFQATT, SNEGSKA (reference sequence). CDR3 in amino acids: CSARGYNPGYSENTGELFF. For the CDR3, the DNA is TGCAGTGCTAGGGGGTACAACCCAGGGTACTCAGAAAACACCGGGGAGCTGTTTTTT.

This clonotype was observed a single time. Just one base apart from a much larger clone, this may be a read error. The chain has TRBV6-5 and TRBJ2-2; no firm D call. The CDR3 is made up of 13 amino acids. Germline CDR1 reads MNHEY; CDR2 reads SVGAGI. V lost 6 bases and J lost 2, with 7 bases in between. This CDR3 reads CASRYRNTGELFF. For the CDR3, the DNA is TGTGCCAGCAGGTACCGTAACACCGGGGAGCTGTTTTTT.

There are a few counts of this clonotype. The V call is TRBV28, the J call TRBJ2-1, with 7 bases that match TRBD2. The germline V gene encodes CDR1 MDHEN and CDR2 SYDVKM. The V and J ends lost 5 bases and 7 bases, in that order; junction bases with no gene match: 8. The CDR3 loop spans 14 amino acids. CDR3: CASSLRGGQNEQFF. The CDR3 DNA sequence: TGTGCCAGCAGTCTAAGGGGAGGGCAGAATGAGCAGTTCTTC.

For this clonotype: Given a much more abundant clone one base away, this may be a read error. The V and J genes are TRBV18 and TRBJ2-7; TRBD1 matches at 10 bases. This CDR3 has 15 amino acids. CDR1 and CDR2 (germline): KGHSH, LQKENI. As DNA, the CDR3 is TGTGCCAGCTCACAAACCGGGACAGGGGTTTACGATCAGTACTTC. It encodes CASSQTGTGVYDQYF.

Details on this clonotype: This may be a read error, as it is one base from a much larger clone. Since no conserved phenylalanine or tryptophan closes the CDR3, a read error is the likely cause. Because the CDR3's place on the DNA is in doubt, the DNA is left out and the CDR3 is given as listed by TCRdb. The rearrangement uses TRBV6-1 and TRBJ2-5; the D call of TRBD2 is as the table states it, not checked on the DNA. Germline-derived CDR1 and CDR2 are MNHNS and SASEGT. The CDR3 is 14 amino acids long, termini counted. CDR3 residues: CASRRLGGLAGADS.

In its sample, this clonotype was seen many times. V is TRBV6-1 and J is TRBJ2-7; 10 nucleotides line up with TRBD1. The germline CDR1 and CDR2 sequences are MNHNS and SASEGT. Trimming removed 7 bases from V and 6 bases from J; junction bases left unmatched: 18. CDR3 size: 17 residues. CDR3 sequence reads: CASTPVWGQGNFGEQYF. DNA for the CDR3: TGTGCCAGCACCCCAGTCTGGGGACAGGGGAATTTTGGCGAGCAGTACTTC.

A note on this clonotype: A much larger clonotype is one base distant, so this may be a read error. V usage is TRBV29-1 and J usage is TRBJ2-5, with D possibly TRBD1 on 6 matching bases. Germline loops: CDR1 SQVTM, CDR2 ANQGSEA. The CDR3 has 13 residues. Trimming pared 3 bases from V and 7 bases from J, leaving 15 bases between. Written as DNA, the CDR3 is TGCAGCGTTGATCAGACAGCAGGGGCGACCCAGTACTTC. Protein sequence: CSVDQTAGATQYF.

In regard to this clonotype: A much larger clone lies a single base off, so this may be a read error. The J gene is TRBJ1-2, the V gene TRBV28; D is undetermined. Germline values: CDR1 MDHEN, CDR2 SYDVKM. Deletions cut 6 bases from V and 4 bases from J, with 15 bases between. The CDR3 spans 14 residues. Written as DNA, the CDR3 is TGTGCCAGCAGGGACGATTACCTTGTCTATGGCTACACCTTC. Amino acids: CASRDDYLVYGYTF.

This clonotype was seen many times. The chain is built from TRBV10-3 and TRBJ2-3, with D possibly matching TRBD1 (6 bases). This CDR3 comprises 13 residues. CDR1 and CDR2 (germline): ENHRY, SYGVKD. Trimming took off 8 bases at V and 5 bases at J, with 14 bases between the two ends. Written as DNA, the CDR3 is TGTGCCATCTCCTCAGGGGTCGGAGATACGCAGTATTTT. As protein: CAISSGVGDTQYF.

Concerning this clonotype: One base away lies a much larger clone, so this may be a sequencing read error. V gene TRBV15 combines with J gene TRBJ2-5; D uncertain. Germline V gene sequence: CDR1 LNHNV, CDR2 YYDKDF (reference sequence). V lost 1 base and J lost 7, with 16 bases in between. This CDR3 is 15 amino acids long. CDR3 protein: CATSRVTGVEATQYF. CDR3 in DNA: TGTGCCACCAGCAGAGTAACTGGAGTTGAAGCGACCCAGTACTTC.

This sequence joins TRBV5-5 and TRBJ1-3; D is possibly TRBD1 (6 bases). V was shortened by 4 bases and J by 0 bases, with 14 bases between the two germline ends. Germline assignment: CDR1 SGHKS and CDR2 YYEKEE (reference sequence). CDR3 length: 16 residues. The CDR3 DNA reads TGTGCCAGCAGCCTAGACTGGGGGGCCTCTGGAAACACCATATATTTT. Translating gives CASSLDWGASGNTIYF.

This clonotype was detected ten times or more. The chain employs TRBV7-6 and TRBJ2-3; D gene ambiguous. CDR3 length: 15 amino acids. Trimming pared 1 base from V and 0 bases from J, leaving 8 bases between. Per the germline V gene, CDR1 is SGHVS and CDR2 is FNYEAQ. The CDR3 region is CASSLEAASTDTQYF. The DNA of the CDR3 is TGTGCCAGCAGCTTAGAGGCGGCTAGCACAGATACGCAGTATTTT. The full variable domain, in which reference TRBV7-6 and TRBJ2-3 provide the parts outside the CDR3, is GAGVSQSPRYKVTKRGQDVALRCDPISGHVSLYWYRQALGQGPEFLTYFNYEAQQDKSGLPNDRFSAERPEGSISTLTIQRTEQRDSAMYRCASSLEAASTDTQYFGPGTRLTVL.

This clonotype was counted a single time. The chain links TRBV15 to TRBJ1-1; maybe TRBD1 (6 bases). The germline V gene encodes CDR1 LNHNV and CDR2 YYDKDF (reference sequence). The CDR3 runs to 14 residues. V lost 2 bases and J 5 bases, leaving 12 bases between the germline ends. The CDR3 spells CATSRLERGTEAFF. The CDR3 bases are TGTGCCACCAGCAGACTAGAAAGGGGGACTGAAGCTTTCTTT.

This clonotype occurred many times. This rearrangement joins TRBV6-5 to TRBJ2-2; 11 bases are a match to TRBD2. In germline, CDR1 is MNHEY, CDR2 SVGAGI. This CDR3 contains 15 residues. V lost 5 bases to trimming and J lost 4 bases; unmatched junction nucleotides: 3. For the CDR3, the DNA is TGTGCCAGCAGTAGACTAGCGGGGCCCACCGGGGAGCTGTTTTTT. As protein: CASSRLAGPTGELFF.

V and J are TRBV12-5 and TRBJ1-5; D is perhaps TRBD1 (5 bases). The CDR3 length is 15 residues. CDR1 LGHNT and CDR2 FRNRAP come from the germline V gene. Trimming took off 6 bases at V and 4 bases at J, with 16 bases between the two ends. DNA for the CDR3: TGTGCTAGTGGGCGGGACGCCCAGATGAATCAGCCCCAGCATTTT. This encodes CASGRDAQMNQPQHF.

This clonotype was recorded once. Just one base apart from a much larger clone, this may be a read error. The chain is built from TRBV6-1 and TRBJ2-7, with a tentative D call TRBD2 (5 bases). The V end lost 6 bases, the J end lost 5 bases, and 14 bases lay between the germline ends. CDR1 is MNHNS and CDR2 is SASEGT in the germline V gene. The CDR3 length is 13 residues. CDR3 amino acids: CASRIDGVHEQYF. CDR3 nucleotides: TGTGCCAGCAGGATCGACGGGGTCCACGAGCAGTACTTC.

This clonotype was detected many times. The rearrangement links TRBV6-1 to TRBJ1-2; no clear D gene. Germline lookup yields CDR1 MNHNS and CDR2 SASEGT. V lost 1 base and J 4 bases, leaving 7 bases between the germline ends. The CDR3 contains 13 residues. Here the CDR3 reads CASSEGQFYGYTF. As DNA, the CDR3 is TGTGCCAGCAGTGAAGGCCAGTTCTATGGCTACACCTTC.

This clonotype was counted many times. J is TRBJ2-1 and V is TRBV30; 8 bases are shared with TRBD2. The germline V gene encodes CDR1 GTSNPN and CDR2 SVGIG (reference sequence). CDR3 length: 13 amino acids. The V and J ends lost 4 bases and 10 bases, in that order; junction bases with no gene match: 9. As DNA, the CDR3 is TGTGCCTGGACTGGAAGGCCTAGCGGGGAGCAGTTCTTC. Protein: CAWTGRPSGEQFF.

This clonotype was seen at least ten times. V usage is TRBV2 and J usage is TRBJ2-6; no definite D call. Germline CDR1 is SNHLY and CDR2 is FYNNEI. The V gene lost 4 bases and the J gene lost 0 bases, with 4 bases spanning the gap. This CDR3 is built from 14 residues. The CDR3 DNA reads TGTGCCAGCAGTGTGCCCTCTGGGGCCAACGTCCTGACTTTC. Its protein product is CASSVPSGANVLTF.

This clonotype occurred a few times. The chain links TRBV20-1 to TRBJ2-7; D perhaps matches TRBD2 (6 bases). V was trimmed by 1 base and J by 3 bases, leaving 13 bases between them. Germline V gives CDR1 DFQATT, CDR2 SNEGSKA (reference sequence). The length of the CDR3 is 14 residues. The CDR3, as DNA: TGCAGTGCTAGAGGGAGTGGCGGGGTCTACGAGCAGTACTTC. It codes for CSARGSGGVYEQYF.